The 31 T cell receptor beta chains in this list originate from one sample, sequenced in a study of blood T cell repertoires in COVID-19. Here immunoSEQ multiplex PCR was the method, and the copy in TCRdb shows in-frame clones only, minus some. The sample lists under 200,000 clones; approximately 80% were seen once. The material sequenced was peripheral blood. These TCRs come from a human donor in a cohort sampled during active COVID-19.

The rearrangement joins TRBV29-1 to TRBJ2-7; 7 bases line up with TRBD1. This CDR3 comprises 12 residues. V lost 5 bases to trimming and J lost 5 bases; unmatched junction nucleotides: 6. The V gene's germline CDR1 is SQVTM and CDR2 ANQGSEA. DNA of the CDR3: TGCAGCGTTAATAGGGGGCCCAACGAGCAGTACTTC. Residues: CSVNRGPNEQYF.

This chain links TRBV5-1 with TRBJ1-5; 7 bases fit TRBD1. The germline CDR1 and CDR2 sequences are SGHRS and YFSETQ. V was clipped by 0 bases and J by 0 bases; unmatched bases: 0. CDR3 length equals 15 residues. CDR3 amino acids: CASSLGQGSNQPQHF. DNA for the CDR3: TGCGCCAGCAGCTTGGGACAGGGTAGCAATCAGCCCCAGCATTTT. Based on the CDR3 plus reference TRBV5-1 and TRBJ1-5, the full variable domain is KAGVTQTPRYLIKTRGQQVTLSCSPISGHRSVSWYQQTPGQGLQFLFEYFSETQRNKGNFPGRFSGRQFSNSRSEMNVSTLELGDSALYLCASSLGQGSNQPQHFGDGTRLSIL.

The V call is TRBV7-2, the J call TRBJ1-5; a weak D match, TRBD1 (5 bases). Germline CDR1 reads SGHTA; CDR2 reads FQGNSA. The CDR3 is 16 residues long. V lost 0 bases and J 7 bases, leaving 16 bases between the germline ends. CDR3 residues: CASSLAPGRFSQPQHF. The DNA for the CDR3 is TGTGCCAGCAGCTTAGCGCCAGGGCGGTTCAGCCAGCCCCAGCATTTT.

V gene TRBV24-1 combines with J gene TRBJ2-5, with 8 bases lining up with TRBD1. The CDR3 extends over 14 amino acids. Germline loops: CDR1 KGHDR, CDR2 SFDVKD. The J segment lost 4 bases and the V segment lost 4 bases, leaving 4 bases of the junction unmatched. DNA of the CDR3: TGTGCCACCAGTGACTCCACAGGGGGAGAGACCCAGTACTTC. This encodes CATSDSTGGETQYF.

This chain links TRBV5-6 with TRBJ1-2, with TRBD1 as a possible D gene (5 bases). With 4 bases removed from V and 4 bases from J, the gap between germline ends came to 14 bases. Germline lookup yields CDR1 SGHDT and CDR2 YYEEEE. The CDR3 length is 14 residues. CDR3 loop: CASSPVGGIYGYTF. CDR3 bases: TGTGCCAGCAGCCCCGTTGGGGGGATCTATGGCTACACCTTC.

The chain joins TRBV7-9 to TRBJ2-7, with 9 positions matching TRBD2. The ends lost 6 bases at V and 3 bases at J; junction bases unmatched: 6. From germline, CDR1 is SEHNR and CDR2 FQNEAQ (reference sequence). The CDR3 has 14 residues. The CDR3 nucleotides read TGTGCCAGCAGTTATCGACTAGCGGACTACGAGCAGTACTTC. As protein: CASSYRLADYEQYF. Drawing the rest from reference TRBV7-9 and TRBJ2-7, the complete variable domain is DTGVSQNPRHKITKRGQNVTFRCDPISEHNRLYWYRQTLGQGPEFLTYFQNEAQLEKSRLLSDRFSAERPKGSFSTLEIQRTEQGDSAMYLCASSYRLADYEQYFGPGTRLTVT.

This clone was picked up a small number of times. The chain carries TRBV3-1 (or the pseudogene TRBV3-2) and TRBJ1-2, with 7 bases lining up with TRBD1. The germline V gene encodes CDR1 LGHDT and CDR2 YNNKEL (reference sequence). J was trimmed by 8 bases and V by 4 bases; bases with no gene match: 10. CDR3 size: 14 residues. CDR3 nucleotide sequence: TGTGCCAGCAGCCTCGGACAGGCCAAACCAGGCTACACCTTC. Translation: CASSLGQAKPGYTF.

This clone was picked up one time. This chain links TRBV11-1 with TRBJ2-7; D unclear. V was clipped by 2 bases and J by 2 bases, with 4 bases between them. CDR1 and CDR2 from the germline V gene are SGHAT and FQDESV (reference sequence). The CDR3 runs 12 residues. Here the CDR3 DNA reads TGTGCCAGCAGCTTACAAACCTACGAGCAGTACTTC. This translates into CASSLQTYEQYF.

The V and J genes are TRBV6-5 and TRBJ1-5; 10 positions match TRBD1. CDR3 size: 14 residues. The J segment lost 4 bases and the V segment lost 6 bases, leaving 3 bases of the junction unmatched. Germline CDR1 is MNHEY and CDR2 is SVGAGI. DNA for the CDR3: TGTGCCAGCAGGACGGGACAGGGGAATCAGCCCCAGCATTTT. This encodes CASRTGQGNQPQHF.

This clone was picked up a small number of times. V usage is TRBV7-3 and J usage is TRBJ2-6, with D unresolved. This CDR3 contains 12 residues. Trimming took 5 bases from V and 4 from J, leaving 3 bases between them. CDR1 and CDR2 from the germline V gene are SGHTA and FQGTGA. CDR3 loop: CASSPGANVLTF. The CDR3 region has the DNA TGTGCCAGCAGCCCGGGGGCCAACGTCCTGACTTTC.

The chain links TRBV11-2 to TRBJ1-1, with a weak D call TRBD1 (5 bases). V lost 5 bases, J lost 1 base, and 11 bases lay in between. Per the germline V gene, CDR1 is SGHAT and CDR2 is FQNNGV. The CDR3 consists of 14 residues. The CDR3 sequence is CASSKGLTNTEAFF. In nucleotides, the CDR3 is TGTGCCAGCAGCAAGGGACTTACGAACACTGAAGCTTTCTTT.

The chain uses TRBV4-1 and TRBJ1-4, with D tentatively TRBD1 (5 bases). Germline loops: CDR1 MGHRA, CDR2 YSYEKL. The V gene lost 7 bases and the J gene lost 4 bases, with 16 bases spanning the gap. The CDR3 loop spans 15 amino acids. This chain's CDR3 is CASNPPGGGNEKLFF. As DNA, the CDR3 is TGCGCCAGCAACCCCCCCGGGGGGGGTAATGAAAAACTGTTTTTT.

The chain uses TRBV6-5 and TRBJ1-1; the D is unclear. V was cut by 0 bases and J by 1 base, with 12 bases left in between. This CDR3 comprises 16 residues. CDR1 is MNHEY, CDR2 SVGAGI, per germline. CDR3 residues: CASSYSRPGGNTEAFF. The CDR3 region has the DNA TGTGCCAGCAGTTACTCGAGACCTGGCGGGAACACTGAAGCTTTCTTT.

This chain links TRBV7-9 with TRBJ1-2; TRBD1 aligns across 8 bases. The CDR3 sequence is 16 residues long. V shed 2 bases, J shed 4 bases, and the junction held 9 bases outside the gene matches. The germline V gene encodes CDR1 SEHNR and CDR2 FQNEAQ (reference sequence). The DNA of the CDR3 is TGTGCCAGCAGCTTAAGGACAGGGAGAGTTGGCTATGGCTACACCTTC. This encodes CASSLRTGRVGYGYTF.

The chain links TRBV7-9 to TRBJ2-3; a weak D match, TRBD2 (5 bases). The ends were cut back, 5 bases at V and 10 bases at J, with 10 bases in the middle. Per the germline V gene, CDR1 is SEHNR and CDR2 is FQNEAQ (reference sequence). This CDR3 region has 11 residues. Here the CDR3 reads CASSPGVAQYF. CDR3 DNA: TGTGCCAGCAGCCCCGGGGTGGCGCAGTATTTT. Complete variable domain (other parts from reference TRBV7-9 and TRBJ2-3): DTGVSQNPRHKITKRGQNVTFRCDPISEHNRLYWYRQTLGQGPEFLTYFQNEAQLEKSRLLSDRFSAERPKGSFSTLEIQRTEQGDSAMYLCASSPGVAQYFGPGTRLTVL.

The J gene is TRBJ2-7, the V gene TRBV3-1 (or the pseudogene TRBV3-2), with D tentatively TRBD2 (6 bases). There are 14 residues in the CDR3. Trimming pared 6 bases from V and 5 bases from J, leaving 17 bases between. Germline CDR1 is LGHDT and CDR2 is YNNKEL (reference sequence). The CDR3 protein is CASSLGTLGDEQYF. The CDR3 nucleotides read TGTGCCAGCAGTCTCGGGACTTTAGGGGACGAGCAGTACTTC.

This rearrangement joins TRBV5-4 to TRBJ1-2; a possible D gene is TRBD1 (6 bases). The ends were cut back, 7 bases at V and 2 bases at J, with 18 bases in the middle. Looked up from germline, CDR1 is SGHNT and CDR2 is YYREEE (reference sequence). The CDR3 is 15 residues long. Here the CDR3 reads CASLGGTSFNYGYTF. The CDR3 nucleotides read TGTGCCAGCTTGGGGGGGACATCTTTCAACTATGGCTACACCTTC. Drawing the rest from reference TRBV5-4 and TRBJ1-2, the complete variable domain is ETGVTQSPTHLIKTRGQQVTLRCSSQSGHNTVSWYQQALGQGPQFIFQYYREEENGRGNFPPRFSGLQFPNYSSELNVNALELDDSALYLCASLGGTSFNYGYTFGSGTRLTVV.

V is TRBV7-2 and J is TRBJ1-2; 7 bases agree with TRBD1. The V and J ends lost 1 base and 6 bases, in that order; junction bases with no gene match: 5. The CDR3 contains 14 residues. Germline V CDR1 and CDR2: SGHTA, FQGNSA. The CDR3 protein is CASSLDSQGNGYTF. The CDR3 nucleotides read TGTGCCAGCAGCTTAGATTCACAGGGGAATGGCTACACCTTC.

V gene TRBV7-2 combines with J gene TRBJ2-3, with TRBD2 matching 9 bases. From germline, CDR1 is SGHTA and CDR2 FQGNSA. There are 16 residues in the CDR3. The V gene end was trimmed by 3 bases and the J gene end by 3 bases; junction bases not matched to a gene: 7. The CDR3: CASSFSGGLGTDTQYF. CDR3 coding DNA: TGTGCCAGCAGCTTTAGCGGGGGCCTCGGGACAGATACGCAGTATTTT. Supplemented by reference TRBV7-2 and TRBJ2-3, the full variable domain reads GAGVSQSPSNKVTEKGKDVELRCDPISGHTALYWYRQSLGQGLEFLIYFQGNSAPDKSGLPSDRFSAERTGGSVSTLTIQRTQQEDSAVYLCASSFSGGLGTDTQYFGPGTRLTVL.

The V and J genes are TRBV4-3 and TRBJ1-1, with 7 bases that match TRBD1. Germline lookup yields CDR1 LGHNA and CDR2 YSLEER. J lost 8 bases, V lost 0 bases, and 12 bases had no gene match. This CDR3 has 16 residues. The CDR3 bases are TGCGCCAGCAGCCAAGATAGGGGTACAGGGGCCCCAGAAGCTTTCTTT. Its translation is CASSQDRGTGAPEAFF.

The gene calls are TRBV7-3 and TRBJ2-1, with D possibly TRBD2 on 6 matching bases. The CDR3 runs 13 residues. V gave up 3 bases and J gave up 15 bases, with 18 bases separating them. Germline V lookup: CDR1 SGHTA, CDR2 FQGTGA. The CDR3 protein is CASSFGPTSVRFF. CDR3 in DNA: TGTGCCAGCAGCTTCGGCCCGACTAGTGTGCGGTTCTTC.

This clone was observed a few times. This chain connects TRBV2 to TRBJ2-2; 9 positions match TRBD1. Trimming cost V 5 bases and J 7 bases; bases outside gene matches: 8. Germline CDR1 reads SNHLY; CDR2 reads FYNNEI. The CDR3 is made up of 15 amino acids. DNA of the CDR3: TGTGCCAGCAGTACAGGGGGCGCCGGGGGCGGGGAGCTGTTTTTT. Protein product: CASSTGGAGGGELFF.

The DNA of the CDR3 is TGTGCCAGCAGCTTGGTAGGGGGACCCTATGGCTACACCTTC. It specifies CASSLVGGPYGYTF. This chain connects TRBV5-4 to TRBJ1-2, with D possibly matching TRBD1 (6 bases). The CDR3 sequence is 14 residues long. With 0 bases removed from V and 4 bases from J, the gap between germline ends came to 10 bases. CDR1 and CDR2 (germline): SGHNT, YYREEE (reference sequence).

V usage is TRBV19 and J usage is TRBJ1-3, with D uncertain. The CDR3 has 20 residues. Per germline, CDR1 LNHDA and CDR2 SQIVND (reference sequence). Trimming took 2 bases from V and 3 from J, leaving 26 bases between them. In DNA form, the CDR3 reads TGTGCCAGTAGTATAAAATTATTCTGGCGGAAGGTACGGATTGGAAACACCATATATTTT. It codes for CASSIKLFWRKVRIGNTIYF.

The V and J genes are TRBV5-4 and TRBJ2-5; no clear D gene. Germline V gene lookup returns CDR1 SGHNT and CDR2 YYREEE (reference sequence). This CDR3 has 16 amino acids. V lost 5 bases and J 2 bases, leaving 19 bases between the germline ends. The DNA for the CDR3 is TGTGCCAGCAGGCTCCTGGGCGAGAAACATCAAGAGACCCAGTACTTC. Amino acid sequence: CASRLLGEKHQETQYF.

V usage is TRBV19 and J usage is TRBJ2-7; 9 nucleotides align to TRBD2. Germline loops: CDR1 LNHDA, CDR2 SQIVND (reference sequence). The CDR3 consists of 15 residues. V dropped 3 bases and J dropped 0; count of bases not matched to a gene: 3. CDR3 in DNA: TGTGCCAGTAGTATTCATAGCGGGAGCTCCTACGAGCAGTACTTC. It codes for CASSIHSGSSYEQYF.

V is TRBV7-9 and J is TRBJ2-7; perhaps TRBD1 as D (6 bases). CDR3 size: 11 residues. The V end lost 4 bases, the J end lost 5 bases, and 6 bases lay between the germline ends. Germline CDR1 and CDR2: SEHNR and FQNEAQ (reference sequence). The CDR3 bases are TGTGCCAGCAGCTCAGGGGACGAGCAGTACTTC. Translating gives CASSSGDEQYF.

The CDR3: CASSQDWGQGAWEQYF. Written as DNA, the CDR3 is TGCGCCAGCAGCCAAGACTGGGGACAGGGGGCTTGGGAGCAGTACTTC. The genes are TRBV4-1 and TRBJ2-7; 12 bases are shared with TRBD1. After removal of 0 bases from V and 7 bases from J, the junction contained 7 bases not matched to a gene. This CDR3 contains 16 residues. Germline values: CDR1 MGHRA, CDR2 YSYEKL.

The chain has TRBV5-4 and TRBJ2-7, with TRBD2 matching over 10 bases. Germline V gene lookup returns CDR1 SGHNT and CDR2 YYREEE (reference sequence). With 1 base clipped from V and 7 bases from J, the junction kept 8 bases outside the gene matches. This CDR3 spans 15 amino acids. The CDR3: CASSLSLAGVGEQYF. The DNA for the CDR3 is TGTGCCAGCAGCTTGTCCCTAGCGGGAGTTGGGGAGCAGTACTTC.

This chain uses TRBV28 with TRBJ2-7; no clear D. The CDR3 totals 15 residues. CDR1 MDHEN and CDR2 SYDVKM come from the germline V gene. V was shortened by 6 bases and J by 2 bases, with 17 bases between the two germline ends. CDR3 region: CASSLMTARAYEQYF. Written as DNA, the CDR3 is TGTGCCAGCAGCCTGATGACCGCTAGAGCCTACGAGCAGTACTTC.

J is TRBJ2-7 and V is TRBV3-1 (or the pseudogene TRBV3-2); D possibly corresponds to TRBD1 (6 bases). Per the germline V gene, CDR1 is LGHDT and CDR2 is YNNKEL (reference sequence). The V gene lost 6 bases and the J gene lost 3 bases, with 15 bases spanning the gap. The CDR3 loop spans 14 amino acids. This chain's CDR3 is CASSHRVPNYEQYF. The CDR3 DNA reads as TGTGCCAGCAGTCACAGGGTTCCCAACTACGAGCAGTACTTC.